This TCR beta chain was identified during a study of T cell clonality in common variable immunodeficiency. General study points: CVID subjects shared fewer TCRbeta clones than healthy controls did. Repertoire-complication correlations in CVID were limited by patient heterogeneity. In common variable immunodeficiency, TCR beta chains reportedly carried fewer deletions and N-nucleotide insertions.

This clone was counted many times. Its antigen is not identified. The CDR3 end lies 3 residues beyond the end of the read and is filled in from the germline J gene. Each donor provided about 4.5 to 9 ml of heparinized whole blood. The table came from immunoSEQ multiplex PCR; TCRdb's copy has only in-frame clones and leaves some out. The sample was found to contain roughly 70,000 clones, and every one recurs. In germline, CDR1 is DFQATT, CDR2 SNEGSKA (reference sequence). The length of the CDR3 is 12 residues. After removal of 6 bases from V and 8 bases from J, the junction contained 6 bases not matched to a gene.

The receptor comes from a person aged 18 to 75 in good health. The sequencing sample was made of peripheral blood mononuclear cells. The V gene is TRBV20-1, the J gene TRBJ2-1; TRBD2 matches at 8 bases. The CDR3 DNA, read in part, is TGCAGTGCCCCCCGGGGGGGAGATGAG. It codes for CSAPRGGDE. The CDR3 reads in full as CSAPRGGDEQFF.